This T cell receptor (beta chain) was captured in a study of T cells in Graves' hyperthyroidism and ophthalmopathy. The investigators amplified TCR beta CDR3 regions from RNA transcripts. RT-PCR in the first round (using the HTBI primer set) targeted the TCR CDR3. TCRdb used MiXCR to reprocess the multiplex PCR reads, holding one entry per CDR3 protein. The sample has 350,000 to 450,000 distinct CDR3 sequences; about 14% are singletons. The CDR3 loop spans 13 amino acids. Per the germline V gene, CDR1 is DFQATT and CDR2 is SNEGSKA (reference sequence). This clonotype was counted once. This may come from a read error, since a much larger clone is one base off. In patients aged 18 to 65, hyperthyroidism was newly diagnosed, with duration under 2 months. Uncontrolled infection, other autoimmune disease, pregnancy and lactation each barred patients from inclusion.

The chain is built from TRBV20-1 and TRBJ2-7; weak D call: TRBD2 (6 bases). The receptor was isolated from a woman aged 55 to 70 with Graves' hyperthyroidism. Sample: blood. This chain's CDR3 is CSATSDQTYGQYF. The CDR3 coding sequence is TGCAGTGCTACTAGCGATCAAACCTACGGGCAGTACTTC.